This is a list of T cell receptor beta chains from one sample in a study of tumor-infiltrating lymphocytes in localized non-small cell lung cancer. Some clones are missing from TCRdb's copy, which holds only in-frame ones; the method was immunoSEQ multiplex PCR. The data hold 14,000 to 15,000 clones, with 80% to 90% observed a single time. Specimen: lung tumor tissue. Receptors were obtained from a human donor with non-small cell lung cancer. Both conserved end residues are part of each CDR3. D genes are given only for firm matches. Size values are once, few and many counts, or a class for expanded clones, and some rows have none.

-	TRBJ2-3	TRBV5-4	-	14	CASSSGIQADTQYF	TGTGCCAGCAGCTCCGGGATCCAGGCAGATACGCAGTATTTT
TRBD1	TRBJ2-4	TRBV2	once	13	CASTGTGGNIQYF	TGTGCCAGCACCGGGACAGGGGGAAACATTCAGTACTTC
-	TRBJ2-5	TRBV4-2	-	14	CASSQEEASGTQYF	TGTGCCAGCAGCCAAGAAGAAGCGTCCGGGACCCAGTACTTC
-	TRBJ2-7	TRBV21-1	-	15	CASSKVTSGSHEQYF	TGTGCCAGCAGCAAAGTCACTAGCGGGAGTCACGAGCAGTACTTC
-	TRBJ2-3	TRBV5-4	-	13	CASSPGPEDTQYF	TGTGCCAGCAGCCCCGGACCCGAAGATACGCAGTATTTT
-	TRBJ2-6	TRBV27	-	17	CASSGQGPYSGANVLTF	TGTGCCAGCAGTGGGCAGGGGCCTTACTCTGGGGCCAACGTCCTGACTTTC
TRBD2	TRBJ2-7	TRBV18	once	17	CASSPPQGTRGRYEQYF	TGTGCCAGCTCACCTCCGCAGGGGACTAGAGGGAGATACGAGCAGTACTTC
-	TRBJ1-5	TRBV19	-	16	CASSISPGVSNQPQHF	TGTGCCAGTAGTATTAGTCCGGGGGTAAGCAATCAGCCCCAGCATTTT
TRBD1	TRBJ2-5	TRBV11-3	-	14	CASSSRTGEETQYF	TGTGCCAGCAGCAGCCGTACAGGGGAAGAGACCCAGTACTTC
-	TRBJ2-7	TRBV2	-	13	CASSDQKVYEQYF	TGTGCCAGCAGTGACCAGAAAGTCTACGAGCAGTACTTC
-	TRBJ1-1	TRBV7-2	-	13	CASSFAKFTEAFF	TGTGCCAGCAGCTTCGCTAAATTCACTGAAGCTTTCTTT
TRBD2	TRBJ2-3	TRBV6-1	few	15	CASSRGLAETDTQYF	TGTGCCAGCAGCCGGGGACTAGCGGAGACAGATACGCAGTATTTT
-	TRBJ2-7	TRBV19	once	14	CASSGTGGGYEQYF	TGTGCCAGTAGTGGGACGGGGGGCGGGTACGAGCAGTACTTC
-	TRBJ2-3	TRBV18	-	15	CASSPAGKSTDTQYF	TGTGCCAGCTCACCCGCGGGAAAAAGCACAGATACGCAGTATTTT
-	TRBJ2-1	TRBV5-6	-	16	CASSWARSSSYNEQFF	TGTGCCAGCAGCTGGGCCCGGTCCAGCTCCTACAATGAGCAGTTCTTC
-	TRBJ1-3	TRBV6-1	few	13	CASRSSSGNTIYF	TGTGCCAGCAGATCGAGCTCTGGAAACACCATATATTTT
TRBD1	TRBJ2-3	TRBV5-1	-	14	CASSLQGAADTQYF	TGCGCCAGCAGCTTACAGGGGGCGGCAGATACGCAGTATTTT
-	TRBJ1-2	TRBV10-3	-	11	CAISESYGYTF	TGTGCCATCAGTGAGTCTTATGGCTACACCTTC
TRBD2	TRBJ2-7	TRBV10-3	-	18	CAISEWVLAGGGSYEQYF	TGTGCCATCAGTGAATGGGTACTAGCGGGAGGGGGCTCCTACGAGCAGTACTTC
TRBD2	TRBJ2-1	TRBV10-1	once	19	CASMRTGTSGPQSYNEQFF	TGCGCCAGCATGAGGACCGGGACTAGCGGGCCCCAGTCCTACAATGAGCAGTTCTTC
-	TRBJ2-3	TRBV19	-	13	CASSSIRSDTQYF	TGTGCCAGTAGTAGTATTCGTTCAGATACGCAGTATTTT
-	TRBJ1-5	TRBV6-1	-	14	CASSVSAGNQPQHF	TGTGCCAGCAGTGTCTCGGCAGGGAATCAGCCCCAGCATTTT
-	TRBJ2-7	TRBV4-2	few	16	CASSQDWPGVSYEQYF	TGTGCCAGCAGCCAAGATTGGCCGGGAGTCTCCTACGAGCAGTACTTC
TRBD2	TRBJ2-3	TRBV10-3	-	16	CAISDQTSGLQHTQYF	TGTGCCATCAGTGACCAGACTAGCGGACTACAACATACGCAGTATTTT
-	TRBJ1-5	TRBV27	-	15	CASRDMGGSNQPQHF	TGTGCCAGCAGGGACATGGGGGGCAGCAATCAGCCCCAGCATTTT
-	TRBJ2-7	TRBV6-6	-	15	CASNGVGRSSYEQYF	TGTGCCAGCAATGGCGTGGGCAGGAGCTCCTACGAGCAGTACTTC
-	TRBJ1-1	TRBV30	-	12	CAVGRRNTEAFF	TGTGCCGTAGGACGGAGGAACACTGAAGCTTTCTTT
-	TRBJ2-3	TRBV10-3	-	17	CAISESKGLATTDTQYF	TGTGCCATCAGTGAGTCGAAAGGGCTAGCTACCACAGATACGCAGTATTTT
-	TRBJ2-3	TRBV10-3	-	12	CAINGDADTQYF	TGTGCCATCAACGGGGATGCAGATACGCAGTATTTT
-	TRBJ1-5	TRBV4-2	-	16	CASSQEQGISNQPQHF	TGTGCCAGCAGCCAGGAACAGGGAATTAGCAATCAGCCCCAGCATTTT
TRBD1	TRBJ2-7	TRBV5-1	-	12	CASSLTGVEQYF	TGCGCCAGCAGCTTGACAGGGGTCGAGCAGTACTTC